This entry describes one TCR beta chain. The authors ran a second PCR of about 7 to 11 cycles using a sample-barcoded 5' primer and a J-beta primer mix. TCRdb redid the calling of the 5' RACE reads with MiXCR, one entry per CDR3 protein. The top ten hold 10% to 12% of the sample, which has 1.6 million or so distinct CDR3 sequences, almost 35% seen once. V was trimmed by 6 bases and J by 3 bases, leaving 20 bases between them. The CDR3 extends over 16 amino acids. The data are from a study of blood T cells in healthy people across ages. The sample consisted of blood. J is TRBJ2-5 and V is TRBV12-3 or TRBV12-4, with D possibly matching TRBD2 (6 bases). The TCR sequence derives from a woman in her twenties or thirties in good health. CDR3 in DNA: TGTGCCAGCAGCCTTAATTGGTCGGAGCGGGAAGAGACCCAGTACTTC. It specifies CASSLNWSEREETQYF.